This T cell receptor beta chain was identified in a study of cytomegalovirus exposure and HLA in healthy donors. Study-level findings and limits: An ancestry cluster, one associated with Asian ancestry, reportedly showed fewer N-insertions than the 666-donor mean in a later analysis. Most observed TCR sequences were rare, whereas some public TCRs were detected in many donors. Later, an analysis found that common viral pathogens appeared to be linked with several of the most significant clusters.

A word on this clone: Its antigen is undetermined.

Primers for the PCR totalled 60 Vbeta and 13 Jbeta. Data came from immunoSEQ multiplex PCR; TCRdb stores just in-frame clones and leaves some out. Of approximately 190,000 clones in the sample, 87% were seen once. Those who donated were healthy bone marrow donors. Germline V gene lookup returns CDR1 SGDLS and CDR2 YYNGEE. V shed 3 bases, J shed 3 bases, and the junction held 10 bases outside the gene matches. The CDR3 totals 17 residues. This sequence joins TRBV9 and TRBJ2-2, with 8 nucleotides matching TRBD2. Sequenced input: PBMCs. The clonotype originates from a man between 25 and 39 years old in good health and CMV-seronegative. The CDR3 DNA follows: TGTGCCAGCAGCGCCCGATTGGCGGGGGGTGACACCGGGGAGCTGTTTTTT. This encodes CASSARLAGGDTGELFF.